What follows are 11 T cell receptor beta chains derived from one specimen sequenced in a study of untreated major depressive disorder. Generated by immunoSEQ multiplex PCR, the TCRdb table keeps only in-frame clones and is missing some. The sample records fewer than 25,000 clones, more than 75% being singletons. Material: CD4+ T cells from PBMCs. The receptors originated from a woman aged 30 to 39 in good health.

For the CDR3, the DNA is TGTGCCAGCACTCCTCCGGGACAGGAAGCTTTCTTT. Its protein is CASTPPGQEAFF. This chain links TRBV28 with TRBJ1-1; TRBD1 aligns across 7 bases. CDR3 size: 12 residues. The V segment lost 7 bases and the J segment 8 bases; nucleotides outside the gene matches: 7. The germline CDR1 and CDR2 sequences are MDHEN and SYDVKM.

The chain has TRBV28 and TRBJ2-1; TRBD2 aligns across 11 bases. V lost 3 bases and J lost 5; bases outside the gene matches: 3. The CDR3 is 15 amino acids. Germline V CDR1 and CDR2: MDHEN, SYDVKM. The CDR3 nucleotides are TGTGCCAGCAGTTTGGGACTAGCGGCCAACAATGAGCAGTTCTTC. Protein sequence: CASSLGLAANNEQFF.

V gene TRBV5-1 combines with J gene TRBJ2-1, with D possibly matching TRBD2 (6 bases). In germline, CDR1 is SGHRS, CDR2 YFSETQ. CDR3 size: 16 residues. The ends were cut back, 0 bases at V and 9 bases at J, with 19 bases in the middle. CDR3 sequence: CASSLDPTGEGGEQFF. CDR3 DNA sequence: TGCGCCAGCAGCTTGGACCCCACGGGAGAGGGAGGTGAGCAGTTCTTC.

The chain has TRBV28 and TRBJ2-3; the D is unclear. The germline V and J ends were trimmed by 4 bases and 4 bases, with 3 bases remaining between them. This CDR3 has 11 residues. Per the germline V gene, CDR1 is MDHEN and CDR2 is SYDVKM. This chain's CDR3 is CASSSADTQYF. The CDR3 DNA reads as TGTGCCAGCAGTTCCGCAGATACGCAGTATTTT.

This chain links TRBV29-1 with TRBJ2-1, with 8 bases aligning to TRBD2. The CDR3 loop spans 13 amino acids. J lost 10 bases, V lost 3 bases, and 8 bases had no gene match. The V gene's germline CDR1 is SQVTM and CDR2 ANQGSEA. CDR3 DNA sequence: TGCAGCGTTGAGGGACTAGGAATGTCGGAGCAGTTCTTC. Amino acid sequence: CSVEGLGMSEQFF.

This chain joins TRBV5-6 and TRBJ1-2; the match to TRBD1 covers 7 bases. Unmatched junction bases numbered 13, after V lost 3 bases and J lost 5 bases. CDR1 and CDR2 from the germline V gene are SGHDT and YYEEEE. The CDR3 covers 16 residues. CDR3 sequence reads: CASSSKRQGGTYGYTF. CDR3 nucleotides: TGTGCCAGCAGCTCCAAAAGACAGGGAGGGACTTATGGCTACACCTTC.

This chain uses TRBV5-1 with TRBJ2-7, with 7 bases fitting TRBD2. V shed 8 bases and J 0 bases; nucleotides not matched to a gene: 11. CDR1 is SGHRS and CDR2 is YFSETQ in the germline V gene. This CDR3 is built from 15 residues. The CDR3 DNA reads as TGCGCCAGGAACCTACTAGCGCCGGTCTCCTACGAGCAGTACTTC. Amino acids: CARNLLAPVSYEQYF.

The chain links TRBV5-4 to TRBJ2-5; no firm D call. The V end was cut by 4 bases, the J end by 0 bases, with 13 bases between. The germline V gene encodes CDR1 SGHNT and CDR2 YYREEE (reference sequence). The CDR3 sequence is 15 residues long. The CDR3, as DNA: TGTGCCAGCAGCCAGACGGGCAGCAACCAAGAGACCCAGTACTTC. Residues: CASSQTGSNQETQYF.

This clone showed up just once. The J gene is TRBJ1-6, the V gene TRBV9, with D uncertain. The CDR3 has 16 residues. V gave up 0 bases and J gave up 7 bases, with 14 bases separating them. Germline loops: CDR1 SGDLS, CDR2 YYNGEE. The CDR3 coding sequence is TGTGCCAGCAGCGTAGGAACCCGGGCGAGCAATTCACCCCTCCACTTT. Its translation is CASSVGTRASNSPLHF.

This clone was seen only a few times. Here the CDR3 DNA reads TGCAGCGTTGACAGGGGGCATGATGGCTACACCTTC. It is translated as CSVDRGHDGYTF. The chain links TRBV29-1 to TRBJ1-2; 8 bases are shared with TRBD1. The CDR3 sequence is 12 residues long. With V trimmed by 3 bases and J by 6 bases, 3 bases remained unmatched. Germline CDR1 and CDR2: SQVTM and ANQGSEA.

The chain recombines TRBV9 with TRBJ1-3; 9 bases are shared with TRBD1. Trimming cost V 4 bases and J 4 bases; bases outside gene matches: 9. Per germline, CDR1 SGDLS and CDR2 YYNGEE. The CDR3 has 16 residues. CDR3 protein: CASSTGQGRLGNTIYF. DNA for the CDR3: TGTGCCAGCAGCACGGGACAGGGAAGACTCGGAAACACCATATATTTT.